Shown below are 19 T cell receptor beta chains from a single sample sequenced in a study of identical twins. TCRdb recomputed calls from the 5' RACE reads with MiXCR, one row per CDR3 protein. The sample records roughly 240,000 distinct CDR3 sequences, about 7% being singletons. This same sample was also taken into another study, of yellow fever vaccine responses in identical twins.

The sequenced material came from memory (CD45RO+) T cells sorted from blood. These TCRs come from a woman aged 18-29 years in good health.

This clonotype was found a few times. The chain employs TRBV12-3 or TRBV12-4 and TRBJ2-1; 9 bases line up with TRBD2. CDR3 length: 15 residues. V shed 6 bases and J 0 bases; nucleotides not matched to a gene: 3. The CDR3 here is CASRAGGSSYNEQFF. The CDR3 nucleotides are TGTGCCAGCAGGGCGGGAGGGAGCTCCTACAATGAGCAGTTCTTC.

This chain joins TRBV11-2 and TRBJ1-6; 9 nucleotides match TRBD1. The CDR3 loop spans 18 amino acids. After removal of 2 bases from V and 10 bases from J, the junction contained 15 bases not matched to a gene. Germline lookup yields CDR1 SGHAT and CDR2 FQNNGV. CDR3 coding DNA: TGTGCCAGCAGCTTACCCCCGACGGGACAGGGAATATGGTCACCCCTCCACTTT. It is translated as CASSLPPTGQGIWSPLHF.

Only a few counts were recorded for this clonotype. The rearrangement links TRBV3-1 to TRBJ2-1; possibly TRBD1 for D (6 bases). Trimming pared 3 bases from V and 0 bases from J, leaving 9 bases between. This CDR3 comprises 15 residues. In germline, CDR1 is LGHDT, CDR2 YNNKEL (reference sequence). The CDR3 loop is CASSHEGGSYNEQFF. In DNA, the CDR3 is TGTGCCAGCAGCCATGAAGGGGGCTCCTACAATGAGCAGTTCTTC.

This clonotype was found a few times. This rearrangement joins TRBV6-1 to TRBJ2-2, with D unclear. In germline, CDR1 is MNHNS, CDR2 SASEGT. The CDR3 is made up of 14 amino acids. V lost 6 bases to trimming and J lost 4 bases, with 12 bases between them. Here the CDR3 reads CASSFRRFTGELFF. CDR3 DNA: TGTGCCAGCAGCTTCAGGCGATTCACCGGGGAGCTGTTTTTT.

This clonotype has a handful of counts. The V call is TRBV18, the J call TRBJ2-7; D ambiguous. CDR3 length: 12 residues. Germline CDR1 KGHSH, CDR2 LQKENI. The germline V and J ends were trimmed by 2 bases and 1 base, with 3 bases remaining between them. Written as DNA, the CDR3 is TGTGCCAGCTCACCAGGATCCTACGAGCAGTACGTC. Its translation: CASSPGSYEQYV.

This clonotype has only a few counts. CDR3 in amino acids: CASSFGLAANTGELFF. CDR3 bases: TGTGCCAGCAGCTTTGGACTAGCGGCTAACACCGGGGAGCTGTTTTTT. The chain joins TRBV7-9 to TRBJ2-2; 10 nucleotides align to TRBD2. Germline trimming cut 3 bases from V and 2 bases from J; bases unmatched to any gene: 3. The CDR3 sequence is 16 residues long. From germline, CDR1 is SEHNR and CDR2 FQNEAQ (reference sequence).

J is TRBJ1-5 and V is TRBV28, with a possible D match to TRBD1 (6 bases). Deletions cut 5 bases from V and 6 bases from J, with 11 bases between. Germline loops: CDR1 MDHEN, CDR2 SYDVKM. CDR3 length equals 13 residues. CDR3 DNA: TGTGCCAGCAGTATCGGGGGCGCTCAGCCCCAGCATTTT. It yields the protein CASSIGGAQPQHF.

This clonotype was seen only a few times. V gene TRBV6-4 combines with J gene TRBJ2-1; D might be TRBD1 or TRBD2, each matching 5 bases. Per germline, CDR1 MRHNA and CDR2 SNTAGT. This CDR3 contains 14 residues. The germline V and J ends were trimmed by 6 bases and 8 bases, with 17 bases remaining between them. CDR3 coding DNA: TGTGCCAGCAGCGCCGGGACCCTAAACCATGAGCAGTTCTTC. This gives the protein CASSAGTLNHEQFF.

This clonotype was counted ten times or more. This chain joins TRBV29-1 and TRBJ1-6; no definite D call. Germline values: CDR1 SQVTM, CDR2 ANQGSEA. CDR3 size: 13 residues. The V end lost 7 bases, the J end lost 10 bases, and 17 bases lay between the germline ends. CDR3 in amino acids: CSALTGEGSPLHF. CDR3 sequence (DNA): TGCAGCGCCCTGACCGGGGAGGGATCACCCCTCCACTTT.

This clonotype was observed at least ten times. The V gene is TRBV10-2, the J gene TRBJ2-7, with 10 bases matching TRBD1. The CDR3 runs to 14 residues. Germline values: CDR1 WSHSY, CDR2 SAAADI. Trimming cost V 6 bases and J 3 bases; bases outside gene matches: 5. CDR3 sequence (DNA): TGCGCCAGCAGCGGACAGGGGGACCTCTACGAGCAGTACTTC. Translation gives CASSGQGDLYEQYF.

This clonotype was seen a few times. The chain couples TRBV6-5 to TRBJ2-2; 9 nucleotides line up with TRBD2. This CDR3 is 17 amino acids long. V shed 2 bases and J 3 bases; nucleotides not matched to a gene: 7. Germline V CDR1 and CDR2: MNHEY, SVGAGI. The chain's CDR3 is CASSYPRQREDTGELFF. The CDR3 coding sequence is TGTGCCAGCAGTTACCCCCGACAGCGGGAGGACACCGGGGAGCTGTTTTTT.

This clonotype was recorded a few times. The chain links TRBV28 to TRBJ2-1; TRBD2 matches 9 bases. With V trimmed by 9 bases and J by 7 bases, 7 bases remained unmatched. Germline CDR1 is MDHEN and CDR2 is SYDVKM. The CDR3 is 13 amino acids. The CDR3 loop is CASRGGGRNEQFF. Written as DNA, the CDR3 is TGTGCCAGTCGCGGGGGGGGCCGGAATGAGCAGTTCTTC.

In this sample, this clonotype turned up a few times. J is TRBJ1-2 and V is TRBV5-1, with 9 bases matching TRBD1. With V trimmed by 2 bases and J by 3 bases, 2 bases remained unmatched. The germline gives CDR1 SGHRS, CDR2 YFSETQ. The CDR3 loop spans 14 amino acids. CDR3 in DNA: TGCGCCAGCAGCTTACAGGGGGCGGACTATGGCTACACCTTC. Residues: CASSLQGADYGYTF.

The sample holds a few counts of this clonotype. The V and J genes are TRBV20-1 and TRBJ2-1, with D possibly being TRBD2 (7 bases). V was clipped by 6 bases and J by 5 bases, with 17 bases between them. This CDR3 region has 14 residues. Germline lookup yields CDR1 DFQATT and CDR2 SNEGSKA (reference sequence). CDR3 in DNA: TGCAGTGCCCGGGGGGCGCCGTTCAACAATGAGCAGTTCTTC. It yields the protein CSARGAPFNNEQFF.

This clonotype showed up just a few times. J is TRBJ1-1 and V is TRBV4-2, with a weak D call TRBD1 (5 bases). The CDR3 runs 16 residues. V was clipped by 0 bases and J by 5 bases, with 16 bases between them. Germline CDR1 is LGHNA and CDR2 is YNFKEQ. DNA of the CDR3: TGTGCCAGCAGCCAAGATCAGGGCAGGGTGGGGACTGAAGCTTTCTTT. This encodes CASSQDQGRVGTEAFF.

This clonotype has at least ten counts. The chain employs TRBV4-1 and TRBJ2-6, with D perhaps matching TRBD2 (5 bases). Per germline, CDR1 MGHRA and CDR2 YSYEKL. Deletions cut 0 bases from V and 1 base from J, with 7 bases between. The CDR3 is 16 residues long. CDR3: CASSQESGSGANVLTF. As DNA, the CDR3 is TGCGCCAGCAGCCAAGAGTCGGGGTCTGGGGCCAACGTCCTGACTTTC.

The chain joins TRBV20-1 to TRBJ1-5; possible D gene TRBD1, 6 bases. CDR3 length equals 13 residues. The V gene lost 1 base and the J gene lost 8 bases, with 12 bases spanning the gap. CDR1 and CDR2 from the germline V gene are DFQATT and SNEGSKA (reference sequence). The CDR3 region has the DNA TGCAGTGCTAGAGGGGGGCGGCGGGAGCCCCAGCATTTT. The encoded protein is CSARGGRREPQHF.

J is TRBJ1-1 and V is TRBV12-3 or TRBV12-4, with TRBD1 matching 7 bases. After removal of 3 bases from V and 0 bases from J, the junction contained 4 bases not matched to a gene. This CDR3 is built from 15 residues. CDR3 DNA: TGTGCCAGCAGTTTTAGTAGGGGGCTGAACACTGAAGCTTTCTTT. This translates into CASSFSRGLNTEAFF.

This clonotype appeared a few times. One end of the junction is discordant with germline, which a read error may explain. The chain combines TRBV10-1 with TRBJ2-7; the D gene is possibly TRBD2 (6 bases). The V gene's germline CDR1 is WNHNN and CDR2 SYGVQD (reference sequence). This CDR3 is 13 amino acids long. CDR3 bases: TGCGCCAGCAGTGAGGTACCCGGGAGCGCTCTATTCTTC. Residues: CASSEVPGSALFF.